Each of the 8 T cell receptor beta chains below was sequenced from the same sample in a study of T cell responses to AZD1222 COVID-19 vaccine. The data were produced by immunoSEQ multiplex PCR, yet TCRdb's version contains in-frame clones alone and is incomplete. The table records around 100,000 clones, 75% to 90% of them present only once. The material was peripheral blood, obtained on day 0 of AZD1222 vaccination. The receptors shown here come from an adult in good health.

This chain joins TRBV11-3 and TRBJ2-7; D is perhaps TRBD2 (6 bases). The length of the CDR3 is 16 residues. V was pared by 5 bases and J by 3 bases, with 20 bases between. Per the germline V gene, CDR1 is SGHNT and CDR2 is YENEEA. CDR3: CASSPGPLAFGYEQYF. In DNA form, the CDR3 reads TGTGCCAGCAGCCCCGGTCCCCTAGCGTTCGGCTACGAGCAGTACTTC.

This chain connects TRBV5-1 to TRBJ2-1; D perhaps matches TRBD2 (6 bases). V was shortened by 7 bases and J by 10 bases, with 18 bases between the two germline ends. CDR3 length: 13 residues. Germline values: CDR1 SGHRS, CDR2 YFSETQ. In nucleotides, the CDR3 is TGCGCCAGCCAAAAGAGGACTACCCAGGAGCAGTTCTTC. Encoded protein: CASQKRTTQEQFF.

This chain joins TRBV27 and TRBJ1-4; D gene uncertain. CDR1 MNHEY and CDR2 SMNVEV come from the germline V gene (reference sequence). The CDR3 extends over 15 amino acids. Trimming took off 5 bases at V and 0 bases at J, with 10 bases between the two ends. CDR3 region: CASSPRSTTNEKLFF. DNA of the CDR3: TGTGCCAGCAGTCCCAGGTCCACAACTAATGAAAAACTGTTTTTT.

The chain is built from TRBV5-4 and TRBJ2-2; weak D call: TRBD1 (5 bases). This CDR3 has 17 residues. Germline CDR1 is SGHNT and CDR2 is YYREEE (reference sequence). Trimming cost V 0 bases and J 0 bases, with 12 bases left between them. The chain's CDR3 is CASSLGQPFSNTGELFF. In nucleotides, the CDR3 is TGTGCCAGCAGCTTGGGACAGCCATTCTCGAACACCGGGGAGCTGTTTTTT.

This chain links TRBV7-8 with TRBJ2-5; 7 bases line up with TRBD2. This CDR3 has 15 residues. Germline values: CDR1 SGHVS, CDR2 FQNEAQ. The V and J ends lost 5 bases and 5 bases, in that order; junction bases with no gene match: 11. The CDR3 sequence: CASSGERGPVETQYF. The CDR3, as DNA: TGTGCCAGCAGCGGCGAGCGGGGCCCTGTTGAGACCCAGTACTTC.

The chain joins TRBV10-3 to TRBJ1-2, with 9 bases identical to TRBD1. Per germline, CDR1 ENHRY and CDR2 SYGVKD. Trimming removed 4 bases from V and 4 bases from J; junction bases left unmatched: 7. The CDR3 is made up of 15 amino acids. The CDR3 spells CAISAQQGALYGYTF. The CDR3, as DNA: TGTGCCATCAGTGCCCAACAGGGGGCCCTCTATGGCTACACCTTC.

The chain recombines TRBV5-1 with TRBJ1-1, with D unclear. Germline V gene sequence: CDR1 SGHRS, CDR2 YFSETQ. The CDR3 runs to 14 residues. V was pared by 1 base and J by 1 base, with 8 bases between. CDR3 DNA: TGCGCCAGCAGCTTGATAACAGCGAACACTGAAGCTTTCTTT. This translates into CASSLITANTEAFF.

The chain links TRBV5-1 to TRBJ2-7; D gene ambiguous. CDR1 SGHRS and CDR2 YFSETQ come from the germline V gene. The ends were cut back, 0 bases at V and 0 bases at J, with 7 bases in the middle. The CDR3 runs to 14 residues. The CDR3, as DNA: TGCGCCAGCAGCTTGGATTACAGCTCCTACGAGCAGTACTTC. Translating it yields CASSLDYSSYEQYF.